Below are 3 T cell receptor beta chains sequenced from a single sample in a study of OX40 agonist ivuxolimab in advanced cancers. Generated by immunoSEQ multiplex PCR, the TCRdb table keeps only in-frame clones and is missing some. The table records some 60,000 clones, roughly 85% of them present only once. The sample in question was CD4+ or CD8+ T cells sorted from blood, obtained in a trial of the OX40 agonist ivuxolimab. The receptors derive from an adult with an advanced solid tumor such as melanoma, head and neck, liver or kidney cancer.

The chain employs TRBV7-9 and TRBJ2-6, with D unresolved. CDR3 length equals 13 residues. V lost 4 bases, J lost 0 bases, and 1 base lay in between. The germline CDR1 and CDR2 sequences are SEHNR and FQNEAQ (reference sequence). DNA for the CDR3: TGTGCCAGCAGCTCCTCTGGGGCCAACGTCCTGACTTTC. This gives the protein CASSSSGANVLTF.

The chain carries TRBV28 and TRBJ2-7, with D perhaps matching TRBD1 (5 bases). Germline V gene sequence: CDR1 MDHEN, CDR2 SYDVKM. This CDR3 contains 14 residues. Trimming shortened V by 2 bases and J by 7 bases, and 15 bases separated the two germline ends. The CDR3: CASSLPDSPGEQYF. CDR3 nucleotides: TGTGCCAGCAGTTTACCCGACAGTCCAGGAGAGCAGTACTTC. The complete variable domain, with remaining parts taken from reference TRBV28 and TRBJ2-7, reads DVKVTQSSRYLVKRTGEKVFLECVQDMDHENMFWYRQDPGLGLRLIYFSYDVKMKEKGDIPEGYSVSREKKERFSLILESASTNQTSMYLCASSLPDSPGEQYFGPGTRLTVT.

Turning to this clone: Other DNA sequences in the sample encode the same CDR3. The chain uses TRBV9 and TRBJ1-2, with D tentatively TRBD1 (6 bases). Germline V gives CDR1 SGDLS, CDR2 YYNGEE. This CDR3 comprises 15 residues. The V and J ends lost 3 bases and 2 bases respectively, with 14 bases between them. The CDR3 DNA reads as TGTGCCAGCAGCGCCGGGACATTGGGGAACTATGGCTACACCTTC. Its translation: CASSAGTLGNYGYTF.